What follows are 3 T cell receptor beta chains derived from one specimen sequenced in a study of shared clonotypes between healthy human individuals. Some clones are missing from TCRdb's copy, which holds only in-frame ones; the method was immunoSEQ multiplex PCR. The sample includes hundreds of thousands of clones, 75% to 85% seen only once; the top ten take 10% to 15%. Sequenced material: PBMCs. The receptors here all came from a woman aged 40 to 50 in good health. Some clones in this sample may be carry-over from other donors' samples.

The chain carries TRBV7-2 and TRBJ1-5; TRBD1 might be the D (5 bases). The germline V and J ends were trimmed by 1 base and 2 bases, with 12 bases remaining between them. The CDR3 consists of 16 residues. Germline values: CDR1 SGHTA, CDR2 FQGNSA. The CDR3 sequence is CASSLGGQGGNQPQHF. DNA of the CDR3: TGTGCCAGCAGCTTAGGTGGGCAGGGAGGCAATCAGCCCCAGCATTTT. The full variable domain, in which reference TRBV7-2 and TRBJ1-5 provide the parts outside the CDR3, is GAGVSQSPSNKVTEKGKDVELRCDPISGHTALYWYRQSLGQGLEFLIYFQGNSAPDKSGLPSDRFSAERTGGSVSTLTIQRTQQEDSAVYLCASSLGGQGGNQPQHFGDGTRLSIL.

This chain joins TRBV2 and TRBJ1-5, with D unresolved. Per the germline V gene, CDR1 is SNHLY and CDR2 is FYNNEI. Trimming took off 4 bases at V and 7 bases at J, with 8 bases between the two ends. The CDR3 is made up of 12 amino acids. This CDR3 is CASSGYSQPQHF. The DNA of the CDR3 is TGTGCCAGCAGTGGCTACAGCCAGCCCCAGCATTTT.

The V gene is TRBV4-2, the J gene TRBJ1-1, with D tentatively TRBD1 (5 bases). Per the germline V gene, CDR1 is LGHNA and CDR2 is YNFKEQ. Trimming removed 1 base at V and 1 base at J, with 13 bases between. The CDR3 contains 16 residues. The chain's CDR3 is CASSQALDSRNTEAFF. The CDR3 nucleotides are TGTGCCAGCAGCCAAGCCCTCGACAGCCGGAACACTGAAGCTTTCTTT.